This TCR beta chain came from a study of blood T cell repertoires in COVID-19. In the authors' methods: Cell counts per sample came from amplifying reference gene primers. Generated by immunoSEQ multiplex PCR, the TCRdb table keeps only in-frame clones and is missing some. V, J and clone size were drawn from that table, and D and trimming were deduced from the DNA. The sample has 90,000 to 120,000 clones, 84% seen once. The CDR3 runs to 15 residues. J gave up 0 bases and V 3 bases, and 4 bases lay outside the gene matches. The germline gives CDR1 SNHLY, CDR2 FYNNEI. Material for sequencing was peripheral blood. This chain joins TRBV2 and TRBJ1-1, with 7 bases identical to TRBD1. This TCR came from a human donor in a cohort sampled during active COVID-19. CDR3 sequence: CASSDYRGVNTEAFF. CDR3 nucleotide sequence: TGTGCCAGCAGTGACTACAGGGGAGTGAACACTGAAGCTTTCTTT.